What follows are 30 T cell receptor beta chains derived from one specimen sequenced in a study of blood T cells in healthy people across ages. Together with a sample-barcoded 5' primer, a J-beta primer mix was included in a second PCR lasting roughly 6 to 12 cycles. TCRdb re-called the 5' RACE reads with MiXCR, one entry per CDR3 protein. This sample carries 650,000 to 1,000,000 distinct CDR3 sequences, 35% to 40% of them seen once, and the ten largest clones take 10% to 15%. The material sequenced was blood. The receptor set was obtained from a man younger than 30 in good health.

This clonotype was counted at least ten times. The V and J genes are TRBV4-2 and TRBJ1-2; D is perhaps TRBD1 (6 bases). The CDR3 runs to 15 residues. Germline V CDR1 and CDR2: LGHNA, YNFKEQ. The germline V and J ends were trimmed by 0 bases and 7 bases, with 15 bases remaining between them. CDR3 region: CASSQDDRRLIGYTF. CDR3 in DNA: TGTGCCAGCAGCCAAGACGACAGGAGACTGATTGGCTACACCTTC.

This clonotype appeared a few times. The chain combines TRBV20-1 with TRBJ1-5; 7 bases are shared with TRBD1. The CDR3 length is 15 residues. Looked up from germline, CDR1 is DFQATT and CDR2 is SNEGSKA (reference sequence). J gave up 6 bases and V 3 bases, and 11 bases lay outside the gene matches. The CDR3 region has the DNA TGCAGTGCTAGTTCTGGGACAGTCAGGGGTCAGCCCCAGCATTTT. Its protein is CSASSGTVRGQPQHF.

This clonotype was seen a handful of times. This chain uses TRBV4-3 with TRBJ2-2, with 10 bases lining up with TRBD1. CDR1 LGHNA and CDR2 YSLEER come from the germline V gene. The V gene end was trimmed by 3 bases and the J gene end by 5 bases; junction bases not matched to a gene: 6. The CDR3 is 16 amino acids. The CDR3 DNA follows: TGCGCCAGCAGCCATCCGACAGGGGGCGGTACCGGGGAGCTGTTTTTT. Translation: CASSHPTGGGTGELFF.

This chain links TRBV15 with TRBJ2-5, with D possibly matching TRBD1 (6 bases). Trimming removed 0 bases at V and 2 bases at J, with 13 bases between. Germline V gene sequence: CDR1 LNHNV, CDR2 YYDKDF (reference sequence). The CDR3 has 16 residues. In DNA form, the CDR3 reads TGTGCCACCAGCAGAGATCTGTCGACAGGACAAGAGACCCAGTACTTC. Protein product: CATSRDLSTGQETQYF.

This sequence joins TRBV2 and TRBJ2-1; 7 bases match TRBD1. The trim removed 5 bases at V and 5 bases at J, leaving 3 bases unmatched. Per germline, CDR1 SNHLY and CDR2 FYNNEI. CDR3 length equals 13 residues. The CDR3 DNA reads as TGTGCCAGCAGTCGACAGGGCGACAATGAGCAGTTCTTC. Protein: CASSRQGDNEQFF.

The V and J genes are TRBV20-1 and TRBJ2-1, with 12 positions matching TRBD2. This CDR3 has 17 residues. V lost 4 bases to trimming and J lost 0 bases; unmatched junction nucleotides: 7. Germline CDR1 reads DFQATT; CDR2 reads SNEGSKA (reference sequence). The CDR3 DNA sequence: TGCAGTGCTACGGGACTAGCGGGCTCCAGCTCCTACAATGAGCAGTTCTTC. It encodes CSATGLAGSSSYNEQFF.

This clonotype was found a few times. The chain recombines TRBV4-3 with TRBJ1-4; 8 positions match TRBD1. V trimming: 4 bases; J trimming: 6 bases; junction bases outside the gene matches: 7. CDR1 LGHNA and CDR2 YSLEER come from the germline V gene. The CDR3 totals 15 residues. The CDR3 region has the DNA TGCGCCAGCAGCCCTCAGGGGGCGCGGGATGAAAAACTGTTTTTT. The encoded protein is CASSPQGARDEKLFF.

As for this clonotype: Just one base apart from a much larger clone, this may be a read error. The chain combines TRBV4-3 with TRBJ1-6; D uncertain. Germline V gene lookup returns CDR1 LGHNA and CDR2 YSLEER. Trimming took off 1 base at V and 11 bases at J, with 6 bases between the two ends. The CDR3 is 12 amino acids. The CDR3 loop is CASSQGTPPLHF. CDR3 sequence (DNA): TGCGCCAGCAGCCAAGGGACCCCACCCCTCCACTTT.

This clonotype was detected a few times. The chain combines TRBV7-2 with TRBJ1-2; D is perhaps TRBD1 (5 bases). This CDR3 has 16 amino acids. The germline CDR1 and CDR2 sequences are SGHTA and FQGNSA. The V gene lost 5 bases and the J gene lost 6 bases, with 22 bases spanning the gap. CDR3 in amino acids: CASSVPPGDLGNGYTF. The CDR3, as DNA: TGTGCCAGCAGCGTCCCACCGGGGGACCTCGGGAATGGCTACACCTTC.

This clonotype was detected only a few times. The CDR3 bases are TGTGCCAGCAGCCAACCTCCTGACACGTTCATGAACACTGAAGCTTTCTTT. Amino acid sequence: CASSQPPDTFMNTEAFF. The chain has TRBV14 and TRBJ1-1; the D is unclear. Trimming took 2 bases from V and 0 from J, leaving 16 bases between them. Germline V lookup: CDR1 SGHDN, CDR2 FVKESK. This CDR3 is built from 17 residues.

The J gene is TRBJ2-7, the V gene TRBV6-2 or TRBV6-3; D assignment may be TRBD1 or TRBD2 (5 bases each). Per germline, CDR1 MNHEY and CDR2 SVGEGT. CDR3 length: 12 residues. V dropped 4 bases and J dropped 3 bases, with 7 bases sitting between them. The CDR3, as DNA: TGTGCCAGCAGTTGGGACGTCTACGAGCAGTACTTC. Amino acids: CASSWDVYEQYF.

This chain joins TRBV20-1 and TRBJ2-7; D could derive from TRBD1 or TRBD2 (5 bases each). This CDR3 region has 13 residues. Between the trimmed V and J ends, which lost 6 bases and 3 bases, there was a span of 15 bases. Germline V gives CDR1 DFQATT, CDR2 SNEGSKA (reference sequence). CDR3 in DNA: TGCAGTGCCCCCACCGGGGCCGGCTACGAGCAGTACTTC. Protein: CSAPTGAGYEQYF.

The chain is built from TRBV20-1 and TRBJ1-1; D gene uncertain. V shed 1 base and J shed 4 bases, with 10 bases lying between them. The CDR3 is 13 amino acids. CDR1 DFQATT and CDR2 SNEGSKA come from the germline V gene (reference sequence). CDR3 DNA: TGCAGTGCTAGAGTGCAAGAGGGCACTGAAGCTTTCTTT. This encodes CSARVQEGTEAFF.

This clonotype was seen only a few times. The genes are TRBV20-1 and TRBJ1-1; D is uncertain. Germline V gene sequence: CDR1 DFQATT, CDR2 SNEGSKA (reference sequence). This CDR3 region has 12 residues. Trimming shortened V by 3 bases and J by 5 bases, and 10 bases separated the two germline ends. CDR3 coding DNA: TGCAGTGCTAGGCCCCTGAGGACTGAAGCTTTCTTT. It specifies CSARPLRTEAFF.

The chain combines TRBV2 with TRBJ2-1; perhaps TRBD2 as D (6 bases). CDR1 and CDR2 (germline): SNHLY, FYNNEI. The CDR3 runs 14 residues. V was clipped by 8 bases and J by 6 bases, with 17 bases between them. CDR3 bases: TGTGCCAGCCGTCCTGGGACTCTACCCAATGAGCAGTTCTTC. This gives the protein CASRPGTLPNEQFF.

This sequence joins TRBV12-3 or TRBV12-4 and TRBJ2-7; tentatively, D is TRBD1 or TRBD2 (5 bases each). CDR3 length: 14 amino acids. The ends were cut back, 6 bases at V and 3 bases at J, with 15 bases in the middle. CDR3 DNA sequence: TGTGCCAGCAGGTCGGGGCAGGACAACTACGAGCAGTACTTC. Its protein product is CASRSGQDNYEQYF.

At least ten counts were recorded for this clonotype. The CDR3 is CASSAGQFDGYTF. CDR3 in DNA: TGTGCCAGCAGTGCCGGACAATTCGATGGCTACACCTTC. The genes are TRBV12-3 or TRBV12-4 and TRBJ1-2, with a tentative D call TRBD1 (5 bases). The CDR3 has 13 residues. The V end was cut by 5 bases, the J end by 6 bases, with 13 bases between.

This clonotype was recorded once. CDR3 loop: CASSEFVGYSDGYTF. For the CDR3, the DNA is TGTGCCAGCAGTGAATTTGTCGGGTACAGCGATGGCTACACCTTC. The rearrangement joins TRBV6-1 to TRBJ1-2; D gene unclear. The CDR3 runs to 15 residues. The V end was cut by 2 bases, the J end by 6 bases, with 16 bases between. CDR1 is MNHNS and CDR2 is SASEGT in the germline V gene.

The rearrangement joins TRBV7-6 to TRBJ1-6, with D tentatively TRBD1 (6 bases). This CDR3 spans 17 amino acids. The V and J ends lost 5 bases and 0 bases respectively, with 14 bases between them. Germline-derived CDR1 and CDR2 are SGHVS and FNYEAQ. The CDR3 protein is CASSPTGPSSYNSPLHF. The CDR3, as DNA: TGTGCCAGCAGCCCTACAGGGCCGAGCTCCTATAATTCACCCCTCCACTTT.

The chain couples TRBV20-1 to TRBJ2-1; D ambiguous. Deletions cut 4 bases from V and 2 bases from J, with 12 bases between. The CDR3 has 14 amino acids. CDR1 and CDR2 from the germline V gene are DFQATT and SNEGSKA (reference sequence). The CDR3: CSATGPTPYNEQFF. The CDR3, as DNA: TGCAGTGCTACCGGGCCAACCCCCTACAATGAGCAGTTCTTC.

This clonotype was counted many times. V is TRBV4-3 and J is TRBJ2-3; 13 bases fit TRBD2. V gave up 4 bases and J gave up 6 bases; unmatched junction bases: 4. This CDR3 is 15 amino acids long. Germline V gene lookup returns CDR1 LGHNA and CDR2 YSLEER. CDR3 bases: TGCGCCAGCAGCCCGGGACTAGCGGGGTATGATACGCAGTATTTT. Amino acids: CASSPGLAGYDTQYF.

The CDR3 DNA reads as TGCGCCAGCAGCCGGTTGGGACAGGGGGGGAACACTGAAGCTTTCTTT. Translating it yields CASSRLGQGGNTEAFF. V gene TRBV4-3 combines with J gene TRBJ1-1; TRBD1 aligns across 11 bases. CDR3 length: 16 amino acids. Germline loops: CDR1 LGHNA, CDR2 YSLEER. V gave up 4 bases and J gave up 1 base; unmatched junction bases: 5.

In its sample, this clonotype was seen many times. J is TRBJ2-1 and V is TRBV7-2, with D possibly being TRBD1 (6 bases). The CDR3 has 17 residues. V dropped 4 bases and J dropped 7 bases, with 23 bases sitting between them. CDR1 and CDR2 (germline): SGHTA, FQGNSA. The CDR3 coding sequence is TGTGCCAGCAGCTCCCTCTCGCGGACAGTGCTGTCAAATGAGCAGTTCTTC. It encodes CASSSLSRTVLSNEQFF.

Concerning this clonotype itself: A read error is possible here, since a much larger clone lies one base away. This CDR3 is CASSLDGDNEQYF. The CDR3 DNA follows: TGTGCCAGCAGCTTAGATGGGGACAATGAGCAGTACTTC. V and J are TRBV7-8 and TRBJ2-7; D perhaps matches TRBD1 (6 bases). The V gene's germline CDR1 is SGHVS and CDR2 FQNEAQ. The CDR3 extends over 13 amino acids. The germline V and J ends were trimmed by 1 base and 7 bases, with 11 bases remaining between them.

This clonotype appeared a few times. The V gene is TRBV5-5, the J gene TRBJ1-2; 7 nucleotides match TRBD1. This CDR3 region has 14 residues. Germline V gives CDR1 SGHKS, CDR2 YYEKEE (reference sequence). V lost 4 bases to trimming and J lost 8 bases; unmatched junction nucleotides: 11. In DNA form, the CDR3 reads TGTGCCAGCAGCGACCAACAGGGGAGAGAGGGCTACACCTTC. It encodes CASSDQQGREGYTF.

This clonotype was picked up a small number of times. The chain couples TRBV20-1 to TRBJ2-1; TRBD2 matches 10 bases. The CDR3 runs to 17 residues. Germline V CDR1 and CDR2: DFQATT, SNEGSKA (reference sequence). The V gene end was trimmed by 0 bases and the J gene end by 8 bases; junction bases not matched to a gene: 13. The CDR3 is CSARDPTLAGRLDEQFF. For the CDR3, the DNA is TGCAGTGCTAGAGATCCCACACTAGCGGGGAGATTGGATGAGCAGTTCTTC.

This clonotype came up a few times. This rearrangement joins TRBV5-1 to TRBJ2-5; the D gene is possibly TRBD1 (6 bases). Germline values: CDR1 SGHRS, CDR2 YFSETQ. This CDR3 has 14 amino acids. V dropped 0 bases and J dropped 5 bases, with 11 bases sitting between them. The chain's CDR3 is CASSLEGVEETQYF. As DNA, the CDR3 is TGCGCCAGCAGCTTGGAGGGGGTAGAGGAGACCCAGTACTTC.

The genes are TRBV18 and TRBJ2-1, with D perhaps matching TRBD1 (6 bases). The J call could be wrong; TRBJ2-7 is a better fit for the DNA end. The CDR3 has 14 residues. From germline, CDR1 is KGHSH and CDR2 LQKENI. The CDR3 spells CASSPQTGGNEQYF. The CDR3 region has the DNA TGTGCCAGCTCACCACAGACAGGAGGCAATGAGCAGTACTTC.

The sample holds a few counts of this clonotype. The chain is built from TRBV18 and TRBJ1-2; D not resolved. Trimming removed 3 bases from V and 1 base from J, with 6 bases in between. This CDR3 spans 13 amino acids. Per germline, CDR1 KGHSH and CDR2 LQKENI. The DNA of the CDR3 is TGTGCCAGCTCACCTTCCAATAACTATGGCTACACCTTC. It codes for CASSPSNNYGYTF.

This clonotype was picked up one time. The chain couples TRBV7-8 to TRBJ2-3; possible D gene TRBD1, 6 bases. V lost 2 bases and J 4 bases, leaving 13 bases between the germline ends. The CDR3 consists of 15 residues. Germline loops: CDR1 SGHVS, CDR2 FQNEAQ. CDR3 region: CASSLKAGVPDTQYF. CDR3 DNA sequence: TGTGCCAGCAGCTTAAAGGCAGGGGTACCAGATACGCAGTATTTT.